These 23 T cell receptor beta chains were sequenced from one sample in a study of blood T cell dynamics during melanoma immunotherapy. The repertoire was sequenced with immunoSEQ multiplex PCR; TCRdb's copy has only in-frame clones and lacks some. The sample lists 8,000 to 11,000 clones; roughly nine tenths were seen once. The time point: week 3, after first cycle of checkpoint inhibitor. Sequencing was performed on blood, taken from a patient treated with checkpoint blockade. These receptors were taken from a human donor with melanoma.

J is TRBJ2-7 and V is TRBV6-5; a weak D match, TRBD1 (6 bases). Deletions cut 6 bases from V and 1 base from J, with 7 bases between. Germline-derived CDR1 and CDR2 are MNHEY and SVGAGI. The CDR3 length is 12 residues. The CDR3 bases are TGTGCCAGCAGGGACAGATCCTACGAGCAGTACTTC. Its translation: CASRDRSYEQYF.

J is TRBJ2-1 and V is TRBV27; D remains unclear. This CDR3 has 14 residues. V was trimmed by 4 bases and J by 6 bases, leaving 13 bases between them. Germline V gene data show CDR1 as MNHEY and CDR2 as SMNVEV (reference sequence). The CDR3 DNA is TGTGCCAGCAGTTCTTTCCACCGGCCCAATGAGCAGTTCTTC. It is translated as CASSSFHRPNEQFF.

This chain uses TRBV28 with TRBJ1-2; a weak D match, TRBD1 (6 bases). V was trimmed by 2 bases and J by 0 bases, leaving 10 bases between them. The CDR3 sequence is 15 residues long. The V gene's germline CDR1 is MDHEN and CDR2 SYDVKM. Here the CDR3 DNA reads TGTGCCAGCAGTTTACCGGGGGCTACTAACTATGGCTACACCTTC. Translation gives CASSLPGATNYGYTF.

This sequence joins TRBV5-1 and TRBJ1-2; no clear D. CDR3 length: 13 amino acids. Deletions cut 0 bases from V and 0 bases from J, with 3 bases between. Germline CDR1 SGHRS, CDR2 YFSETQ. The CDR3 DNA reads TGCGCCAGCAGCTTGGGGCCTAACTATGGCTACACCTTC. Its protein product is CASSLGPNYGYTF.

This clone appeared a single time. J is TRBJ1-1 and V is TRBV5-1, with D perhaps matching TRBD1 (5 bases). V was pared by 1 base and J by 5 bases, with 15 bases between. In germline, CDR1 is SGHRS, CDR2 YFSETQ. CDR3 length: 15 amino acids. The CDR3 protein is CASSLYPGWGTEAFF. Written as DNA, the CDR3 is TGCGCCAGCAGCTTGTATCCGGGGTGGGGGACTGAAGCTTTCTTT.

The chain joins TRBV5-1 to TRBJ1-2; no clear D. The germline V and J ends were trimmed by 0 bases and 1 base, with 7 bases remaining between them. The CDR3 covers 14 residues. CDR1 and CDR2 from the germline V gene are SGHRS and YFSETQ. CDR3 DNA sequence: TGCGCCAGCAGCTTGGATAACAATAACTATGGCTACACCTTC. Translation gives CASSLDNNNYGYTF.

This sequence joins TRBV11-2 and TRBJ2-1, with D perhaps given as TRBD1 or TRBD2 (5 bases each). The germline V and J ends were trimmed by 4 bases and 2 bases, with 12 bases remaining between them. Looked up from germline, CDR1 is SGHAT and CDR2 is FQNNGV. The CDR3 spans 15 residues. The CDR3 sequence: CASSYRDQTYNEQFF. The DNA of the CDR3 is TGTGCCAGCAGCTACCGGGACCAAACCTACAATGAGCAGTTCTTC. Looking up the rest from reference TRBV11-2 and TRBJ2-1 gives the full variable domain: EAGVAQSPRYKIIEKRQSVAFWCNPISGHATLYWYQQILGQGPKLLIQFQNNGVVDDSQLPKDRFSAERLKGVDSTLKIQPAKLEDSAVYLCASSYRDQTYNEQFFGPGTRLTVL.

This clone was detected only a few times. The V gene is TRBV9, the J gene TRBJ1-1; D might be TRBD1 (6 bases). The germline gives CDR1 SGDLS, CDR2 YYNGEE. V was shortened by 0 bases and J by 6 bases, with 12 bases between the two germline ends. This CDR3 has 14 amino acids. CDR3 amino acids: CASSVGPGAAEAFF. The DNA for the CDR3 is TGTGCCAGCAGCGTAGGTCCGGGGGCGGCTGAAGCTTTCTTT.

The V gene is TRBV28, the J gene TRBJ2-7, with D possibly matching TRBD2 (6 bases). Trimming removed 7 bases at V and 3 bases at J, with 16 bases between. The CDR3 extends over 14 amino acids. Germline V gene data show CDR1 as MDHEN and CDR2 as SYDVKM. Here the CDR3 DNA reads TGTGCCAGCAACCTCATGTCCGGGAGCTACGAGCAGTACTTC. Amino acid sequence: CASNLMSGSYEQYF.

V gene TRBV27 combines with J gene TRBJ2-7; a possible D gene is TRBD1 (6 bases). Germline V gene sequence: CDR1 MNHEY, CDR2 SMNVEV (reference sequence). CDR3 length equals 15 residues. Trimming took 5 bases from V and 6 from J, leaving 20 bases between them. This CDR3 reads CASSGDTLIPGEQYF. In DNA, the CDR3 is TGTGCCAGCAGTGGGGACACCCTGATCCCGGGCGAGCAGTACTTC.

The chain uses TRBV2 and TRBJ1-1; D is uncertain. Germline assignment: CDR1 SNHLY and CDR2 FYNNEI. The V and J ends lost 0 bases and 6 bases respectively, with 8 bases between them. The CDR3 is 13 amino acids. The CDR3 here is CASSEAPDPEAFF. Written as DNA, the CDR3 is TGTGCCAGCAGTGAAGCCCCGGACCCTGAAGCTTTCTTT.

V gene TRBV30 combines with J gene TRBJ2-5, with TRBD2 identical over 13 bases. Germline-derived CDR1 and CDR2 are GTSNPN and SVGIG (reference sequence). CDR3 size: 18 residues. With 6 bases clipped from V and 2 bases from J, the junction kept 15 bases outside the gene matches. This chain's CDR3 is CACSLFGLAGDWQETQYF. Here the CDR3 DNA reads TGTGCCTGCTCCCTGTTCGGACTAGCGGGAGACTGGCAAGAGACCCAGTACTTC. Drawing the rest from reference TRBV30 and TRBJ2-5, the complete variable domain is SQTIHQWPATLVQPVGSPLSLECTVEGTSNPNLYWYRQAAGRGLQLLFYSVGIGQISSEVPQNLSASRPQDRQFILSSKKLLLSDSGFYLCACSLFGLAGDWQETQYFGPGTRLLVL.

The CDR3 protein is CASSQDGYTGGKETQYF. CDR3 bases: TGCGCCAGCAGCCAAGATGGGTATACAGGGGGGAAAGAGACCCAGTACTTC. The rearrangement links TRBV4-3 to TRBJ2-5; the match to TRBD1 covers 8 bases. The junction had 9 bases not matched to a gene; V was cut back by 0 bases and J by 3 bases. In germline, CDR1 is LGHNA, CDR2 YSLEER. The CDR3 totals 17 residues.

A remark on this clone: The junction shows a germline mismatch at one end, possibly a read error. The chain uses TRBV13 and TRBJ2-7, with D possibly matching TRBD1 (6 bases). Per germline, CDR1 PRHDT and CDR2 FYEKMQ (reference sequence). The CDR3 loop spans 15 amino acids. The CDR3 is CASSFPDRSSHEQYF. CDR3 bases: TGTGCCAGCAGCTTTCCTGACAGGTCCTCCCACGAGCAGTACTTC.

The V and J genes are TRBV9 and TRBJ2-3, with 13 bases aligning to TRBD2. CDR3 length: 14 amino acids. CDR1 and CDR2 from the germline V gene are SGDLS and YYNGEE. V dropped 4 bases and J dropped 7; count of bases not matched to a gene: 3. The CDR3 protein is CASSRTSGSHTQYF. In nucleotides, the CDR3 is TGTGCCAGCAGCCGGACTAGCGGGAGTCATACGCAGTATTTT.

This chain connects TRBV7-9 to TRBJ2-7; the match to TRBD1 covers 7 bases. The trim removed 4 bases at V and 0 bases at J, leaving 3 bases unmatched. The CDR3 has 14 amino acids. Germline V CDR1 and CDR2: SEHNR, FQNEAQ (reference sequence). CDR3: CASSSSGGSYEQYF. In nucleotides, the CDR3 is TGTGCCAGCAGCTCCTCAGGGGGCTCCTACGAGCAGTACTTC.

The CDR3 nucleotides read TGTGCCAGCTCACCACAGAGCTTGAACACTGAAGCTTTCTTT. Amino acids: CASSPQSLNTEAFF. The rearrangement uses TRBV18 and TRBJ1-1; no definite D call. The V and J ends lost 1 base and 0 bases respectively, with 6 bases between them. This CDR3 region has 14 residues. Germline CDR1 and CDR2: KGHSH and LQKENI.

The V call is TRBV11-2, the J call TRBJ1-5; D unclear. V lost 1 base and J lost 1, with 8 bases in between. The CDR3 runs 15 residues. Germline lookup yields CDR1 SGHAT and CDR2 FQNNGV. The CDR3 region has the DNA TGTGCCAGCAGCTTAGGAGCTGGGAGCAATCAGCCCCAGCATTTT. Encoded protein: CASSLGAGSNQPQHF.

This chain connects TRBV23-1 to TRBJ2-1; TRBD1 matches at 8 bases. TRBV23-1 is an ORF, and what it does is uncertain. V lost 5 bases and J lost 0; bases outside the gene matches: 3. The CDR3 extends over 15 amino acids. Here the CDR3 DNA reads TGCGCCAGCAGTAACAGGGGGATCTCCTACAATGAGCAGTTCTTC. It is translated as CASSNRGISYNEQFF.

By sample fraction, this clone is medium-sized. The CDR3 is CASRRTSGRGETQYF. The CDR3 DNA sequence: TGTGCCAGCAGACGGACTAGCGGGAGAGGAGAGACCCAGTACTTC. The rearrangement joins TRBV6-5 to TRBJ2-5; 13 bases are shared with TRBD2. Per germline, CDR1 MNHEY and CDR2 SVGAGI. The CDR3 extends over 15 amino acids. Trimming removed 6 bases from V and 4 bases from J; junction bases left unmatched: 5.

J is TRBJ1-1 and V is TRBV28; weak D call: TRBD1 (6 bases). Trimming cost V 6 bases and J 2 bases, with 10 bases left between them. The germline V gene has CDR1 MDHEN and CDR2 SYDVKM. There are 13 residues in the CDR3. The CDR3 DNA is TGTGCCAGCAGCAGGGACACTAACACTGAAGCTTTCTTT. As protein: CASSRDTNTEAFF. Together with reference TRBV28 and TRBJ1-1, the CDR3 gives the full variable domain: DVKVTQSSRYLVKRTGEKVFLECVQDMDHENMFWYRQDPGLGLRLIYFSYDVKMKEKGDIPEGYSVSREKKERFSLILESASTNQTSMYLCASSRDTNTEAFFGQGTRLTVV.

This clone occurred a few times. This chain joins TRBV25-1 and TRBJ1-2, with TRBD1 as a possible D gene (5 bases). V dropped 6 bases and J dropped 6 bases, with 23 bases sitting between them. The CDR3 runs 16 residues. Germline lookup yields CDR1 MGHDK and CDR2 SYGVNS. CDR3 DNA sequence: TGTGCCAGCAGCCAAGACCCGGGACTGCTTTTACATGGCTACACCTTC. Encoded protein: CASSQDPGLLLHGYTF.

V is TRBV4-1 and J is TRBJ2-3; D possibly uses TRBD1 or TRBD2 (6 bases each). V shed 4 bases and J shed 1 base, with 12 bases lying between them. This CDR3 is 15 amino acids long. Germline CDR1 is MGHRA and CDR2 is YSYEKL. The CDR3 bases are TGCGCCAGCAGCCGAGGGGGACTGGGCACAGATACGCAGTATTTT. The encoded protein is CASSRGGLGTDTQYF.